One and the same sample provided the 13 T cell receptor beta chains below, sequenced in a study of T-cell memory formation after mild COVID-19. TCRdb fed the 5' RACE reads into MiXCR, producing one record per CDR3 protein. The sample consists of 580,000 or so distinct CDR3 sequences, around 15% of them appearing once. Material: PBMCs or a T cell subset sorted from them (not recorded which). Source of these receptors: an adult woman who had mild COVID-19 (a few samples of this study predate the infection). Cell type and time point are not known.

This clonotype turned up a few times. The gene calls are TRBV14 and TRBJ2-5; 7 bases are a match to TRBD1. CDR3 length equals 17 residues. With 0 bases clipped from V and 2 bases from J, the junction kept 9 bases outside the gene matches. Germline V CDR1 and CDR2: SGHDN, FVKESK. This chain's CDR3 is CASSQDVWDSSQETQYF. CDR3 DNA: TGTGCCAGCAGCCAAGATGTGTGGGACAGCAGTCAAGAGACCCAGTACTTC.

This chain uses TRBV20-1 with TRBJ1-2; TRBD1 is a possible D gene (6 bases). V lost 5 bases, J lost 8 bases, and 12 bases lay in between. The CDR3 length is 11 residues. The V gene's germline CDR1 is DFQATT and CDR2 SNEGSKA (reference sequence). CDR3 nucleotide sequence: TGCAGTGCTCGAACAGGGATGGGCTACACCTTC. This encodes CSARTGMGYTF.

For the CDR3, the DNA is TGTGCCAGCAGCTTGTTCAGGGGGCCTCAGTACTTC. Translated, it gives CASSLFRGPQYF. J is TRBJ2-7 and V is TRBV5-6; 8 nucleotides match TRBD1. The CDR3 runs to 12 residues. V lost 1 base and J lost 10; bases outside the gene matches: 4. Germline loops: CDR1 SGHDT, CDR2 YYEEEE.

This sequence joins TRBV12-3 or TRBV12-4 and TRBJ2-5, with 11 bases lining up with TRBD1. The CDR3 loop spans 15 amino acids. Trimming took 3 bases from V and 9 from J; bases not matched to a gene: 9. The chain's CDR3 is CASSFRTGTGGAQYF. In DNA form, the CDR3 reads TGTGCCAGCAGTTTTCGCACCGGGACAGGGGGGGCCCAGTACTTC.

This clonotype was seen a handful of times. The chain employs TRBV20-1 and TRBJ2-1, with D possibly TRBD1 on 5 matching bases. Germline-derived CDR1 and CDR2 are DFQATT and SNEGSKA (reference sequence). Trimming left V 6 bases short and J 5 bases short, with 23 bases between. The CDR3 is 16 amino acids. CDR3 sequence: CSAPPGRAGLNNEQFF. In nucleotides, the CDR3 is TGCAGTGCGCCACCAGGAAGGGCAGGGCTTAACAATGAGCAGTTCTTC.

CDR3 amino acids: CASSSGRGAREPQHF. CDR3 nucleotides: TGTGCCAGCAGCTCAGGTCGGGGGGCTAGGGAGCCCCAGCATTTT. The chain has TRBV7-9 and TRBJ1-5, with D perhaps matching TRBD1 (6 bases). Trimming pared 4 bases from V and 8 bases from J, leaving 18 bases between. Germline loops: CDR1 SEHNR, CDR2 FQNEAQ (reference sequence). The CDR3 runs 15 residues. Using reference TRBV7-9 and TRBJ1-5 for the parts outside the CDR3, the full variable domain is DTGVSQNPRHKITKRGQNVTFRCDPISEHNRLYWYRQTLGQGPEFLTYFQNEAQLEKSRLLSDRFSAERPKGSFSTLEIQRTEQGDSAMYLCASSSGRGAREPQHFGDGTRLSIL.

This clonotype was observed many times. CDR3 sequence: CASSRLQTLKGNEQFF. The CDR3 DNA reads TGTGCCAGCAGCAGACTGCAGACCCTTAAAGGGAATGAGCAGTTCTTC. The J gene is TRBJ2-1, the V gene TRBV12-3 or TRBV12-4; D remains unclear. CDR3 length equals 16 residues. V was pared by 6 bases and J by 7 bases, with 22 bases between.

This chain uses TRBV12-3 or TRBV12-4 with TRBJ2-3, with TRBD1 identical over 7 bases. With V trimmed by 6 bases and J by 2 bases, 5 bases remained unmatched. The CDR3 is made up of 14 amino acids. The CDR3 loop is CASSSQGITDTQYF. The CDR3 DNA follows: TGTGCCAGCAGCTCACAGGGGATCACAGATACGCAGTATTTT.

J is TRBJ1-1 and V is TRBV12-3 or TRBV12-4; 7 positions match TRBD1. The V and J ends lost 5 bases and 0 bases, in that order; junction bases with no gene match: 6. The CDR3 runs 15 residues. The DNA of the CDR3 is TGTGCCAGCAGTCAACGGGGACAGATGAACACTGAAGCTTTCTTT. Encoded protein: CASSQRGQMNTEAFF.

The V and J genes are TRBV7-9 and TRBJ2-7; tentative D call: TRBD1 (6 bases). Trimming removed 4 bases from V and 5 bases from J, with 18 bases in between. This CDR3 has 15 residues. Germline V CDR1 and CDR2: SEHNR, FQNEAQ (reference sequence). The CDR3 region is CASSSTGKRSDEQYF. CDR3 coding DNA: TGTGCCAGCAGCTCTACAGGGAAAAGGAGCGACGAGCAGTACTTC.

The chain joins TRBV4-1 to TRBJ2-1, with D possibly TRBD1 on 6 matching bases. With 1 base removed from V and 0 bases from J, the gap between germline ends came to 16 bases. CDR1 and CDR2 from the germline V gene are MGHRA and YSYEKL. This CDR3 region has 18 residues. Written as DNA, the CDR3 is TGCGCCAGCAGCCAAGCCCTTAGACAGGTGAGCTCCTACAATGAGCAGTTCTTC. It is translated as CASSQALRQVSSYNEQFF.

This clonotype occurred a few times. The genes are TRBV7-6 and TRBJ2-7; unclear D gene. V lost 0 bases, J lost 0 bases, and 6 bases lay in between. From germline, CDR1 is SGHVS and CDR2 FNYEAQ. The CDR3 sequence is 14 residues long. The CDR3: CASSLAYNSYEQYF. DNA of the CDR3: TGTGCCAGCAGCTTAGCCTACAACTCCTACGAGCAGTACTTC.

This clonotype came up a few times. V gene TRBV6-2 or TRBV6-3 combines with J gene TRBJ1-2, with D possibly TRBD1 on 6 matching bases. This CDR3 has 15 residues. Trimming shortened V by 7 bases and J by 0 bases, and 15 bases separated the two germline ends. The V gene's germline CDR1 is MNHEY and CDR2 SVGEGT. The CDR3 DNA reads TGTGCCAGCATTGGGGGGCAGTCCTCTAACTATGGCTACACCTTC. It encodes CASIGGQSSNYGYTF.